These 17 T cell receptor beta chains were all obtained from the same sample, sequenced in a study of T-cell memory formation after mild COVID-19. TCRdb called the 5' RACE reads again in MiXCR, with one record for every CDR3 protein. The table shows around 50,000 distinct CDR3 sequences, with about 12% occurring only once. The sequencing input was PBMCs or a T cell subset sorted from them (not recorded which). The receptors were gathered from a man aged 18 to 30 who had mild COVID-19 (a few samples of this study predate the infection). Cell type and time point are not known.

This sequence joins TRBV29-1 and TRBJ1-2; D remains unclear. With 4 bases removed from V and 5 bases from J, the gap between germline ends came to 11 bases. Germline CDR1 and CDR2: SQVTM and ANQGSEA. This CDR3 is 12 amino acids long. CDR3 DNA: TGCAGCGTTGGAGCGGGTGGGTATGGCTACACCTTC. It translates to CSVGAGGYGYTF. Using reference TRBV29-1 and TRBJ1-2 for the parts outside the CDR3, the full variable domain is SAVISQKPSRDICQRGTSLTIQCQVDSQVTMMFWYRQQPGQSLTLIATANQGSEATYESGFVIDKFPISRPNLTFSTLTVSNMSPEDSSIYLCSVGAGGYGYTFGSGTRLTVV.

V and J are TRBV18 and TRBJ1-2; D call uncertain. V was pared by 3 bases and J by 5 bases, with 10 bases between. The CDR3 is 13 amino acids. The germline gives CDR1 KGHSH, CDR2 LQKENI. Here the CDR3 DNA reads TGTGCCAGCTCACCTCCAGGATATTATGGCTACACCTTC. Translating it yields CASSPPGYYGYTF.

This chain joins TRBV28 and TRBJ2-7, with D possibly TRBD1 on 5 matching bases. The germline CDR1 and CDR2 sequences are MDHEN and SYDVKM. V lost 5 bases and J 4 bases, leaving 18 bases between the germline ends. The CDR3 extends over 15 amino acids. The CDR3 nucleotides read TGTGCCAGCAGTGACACCTTAGGGGCCTTTTACGAGCAGTACGTC. Translated, it gives CASSDTLGAFYEQYV.

V gene TRBV21-1 combines with J gene TRBJ2-6; no check of the table's D call, TRBD1, against the DNA was made. TRBV21-1 is flagged as a pseudogene. This CDR3 has 16 residues. The CDR3 DNA reads TGTGCCATCTTCGCGGACACGCTATCTGGGGCCAACGTCCTGACTTTC. Protein: CAIFADTLSGANVLTF.

The chain has TRBV18 and TRBJ2-5; perhaps TRBD1 as D (5 bases). Trimming removed 3 bases at V and 3 bases at J, with 20 bases between. In germline, CDR1 is KGHSH, CDR2 LQKENI. CDR3 length equals 17 residues. CDR3 in DNA: TGTGCCAGCTCACCGAATCGCTTGGCAGGGTCGAAAGAGACCCAGTACTTC. Its protein product is CASSPNRLAGSKETQYF.

This clonotype was seen repeatedly, ten times or more. The chain links TRBV4-3 to TRBJ2-1; D is ambiguous. Trimming cost V 1 base and J 1 base, with 11 bases left between them. The CDR3 consists of 16 residues. CDR1 is LGHNA, CDR2 YSLEER, per germline. In nucleotides, the CDR3 is TGCGCCAGCAGCCAAGTTAGCCTACTGTCCTACAATGAGCAGTTCTTC. Amino acid sequence: CASSQVSLLSYNEQFF.

This clonotype has at least ten counts. The V gene is TRBV29-1, the J gene TRBJ2-7; possibly TRBD1 for D (6 bases). Germline-derived CDR1 and CDR2 are SQVTM and ANQGSEA. The CDR3 contains 13 residues. Trimming left V 5 bases short and J 1 base short, with 12 bases between. The CDR3 loop is CSVSNTGSYEQYV. In DNA form, the CDR3 reads TGCAGCGTTTCCAATACAGGGTCCTACGAGCAGTACGTC.

As to this clonotype: This may come from a read error, since a much larger clone is one base off. This chain joins TRBV11-2 and TRBJ2-7; D ambiguous. The CDR3 totals 11 residues. Germline V gene lookup returns CDR1 SGHAT and CDR2 FQNNGV. Trimming cost V 5 bases and J 7 bases, with 9 bases left between them. The CDR3 DNA reads as TGTGCCAGCAGCCTTAAATGGGAGCAGTACTTC. Translated: CASSLKWEQYF.

The chain joins TRBV7-3 to TRBJ2-7, with D possibly being TRBD1 (5 bases). The germline V and J ends were trimmed by 5 bases and 3 bases, with 20 bases remaining between them. The CDR3 is made up of 16 amino acids. In germline, CDR1 is SGHTA, CDR2 FQGTGA. The CDR3 reads CASSLLRQSRCYEQYV. The CDR3 DNA follows: TGTGCCAGCAGCCTACTACGACAGAGTAGGTGCTACGAGCAGTACGTC.

This clonotype was seen many times. The V and J genes are TRBV4-3 and TRBJ2-5; perhaps TRBD2 as D (5 bases). This CDR3 comprises 14 residues. Germline CDR1 is LGHNA and CDR2 is YSLEER. Trimming pared 0 bases from V and 5 bases from J, leaving 10 bases between. CDR3: CASSQDRDRETQYF. CDR3 in DNA: TGCGCCAGCAGCCAAGATCGGGATAGGGAGACCCAGTACTTC.

This clonotype was detected a few times. The gene calls are TRBV21-1 and TRBJ1-4. TRBV21-1 is a listed pseudogene. The CDR3 totals 16 residues. The CDR3 nucleotides read TGTGCCAGCAGCGATCAGGGAGGATTGGTCGGTGAAAAACTGTTTTTT. It translates to CASSDQGGLVGEKLFF.

This clonotype was detected only a few times. The chain joins TRBV13 to TRBJ2-4; 9 nucleotides agree with TRBD1. V shed 7 bases, J shed 3 bases, and the junction held 7 bases outside the gene matches. This CDR3 region has 15 residues. Germline V gene lookup returns CDR1 PRHDT and CDR2 FYEKMQ (reference sequence). CDR3 nucleotides: TGTGCCAGCACCCCCTCGGACAGGGGCAAAAACATTCAGTACTTC. It yields the protein CASTPSDRGKNIQYF.

The chain has TRBV12-3 or TRBV12-4 and TRBJ1-2; D not resolved. V lost 7 bases and J lost 0, with 12 bases in between. The CDR3 totals 14 residues. The CDR3 protein is CASNTRGANYGYTF. CDR3 coding DNA: TGTGCCAGCAACACAAGAGGAGCTAACTATGGCTACACCTTC.

There are many counts of this clonotype. The rearrangement uses TRBV6-6 and TRBJ1-6; D is perhaps TRBD1 (6 bases). The ends were cut back, 5 bases at V and 10 bases at J, with 12 bases in the middle. Germline-derived CDR1 and CDR2 are MNHNY and SVGAGI (reference sequence). The CDR3 runs 13 residues. The CDR3 loop is CASSTTGISPLHF. Here the CDR3 DNA reads TGTGCCAGCAGTACGACAGGTATCTCACCCCTCCACTTT.

The V gene is TRBV20-1, the J gene TRBJ1-2; a possible D gene is TRBD1 (5 bases). The germline V gene has CDR1 DFQATT and CDR2 SNEGSKA (reference sequence). V shed 0 bases and J shed 8 bases, with 19 bases lying between them. The CDR3 runs 15 residues. The CDR3 loop reads CSARDVLGAVGGYTF. The CDR3 DNA is TGCAGTGCTAGAGATGTTTTAGGGGCTGTAGGAGGCTACACCTTC.

The CDR3 DNA is TGTGCCAGCAGGTTAACGGGGCAGCCCCAGCATTTT. Translation gives CASRLTGQPQHF. The chain uses TRBV2 and TRBJ1-5; D call uncertain. CDR3 length: 12 residues. Looked up from germline, CDR1 is SNHLY and CDR2 is FYNNEI. V shed 6 bases and J shed 7 bases, with 10 bases lying between them. The full variable domain, rest sourced from reference TRBV2 and TRBJ1-5, is EPEVTQTPSHQVTQMGQEVILRCVPISNHLYFYWYRQILGQKVEFLVSFYNNEISEKSEIFDDQFSVERPDGSNFTLKIRSTKLEDSAMYFCASRLTGQPQHFGDGTRLSIL.

This clonotype was found a few times. This rearrangement joins TRBV4-1 to TRBJ2-7; D unresolved. Trimming pared 3 bases from V and 3 bases from J, leaving 12 bases between. The CDR3 length is 14 residues. Germline V CDR1 and CDR2: MGHRA, YSYEKL. Here the CDR3 DNA reads TGCGCCAGCAGCCACGGTACGGAAGACTACGAGCAGTACTTC. This codes for CASSHGTEDYEQYF.